This TCR beta chain was identified during a study of CD8+ T cells in alopecia areata. With 5 bases clipped from V and 1 base from J, the junction kept 10 bases outside the gene matches. The CDR3 is made up of 17 amino acids. Germline loops: CDR1 SGHTA, CDR2 FQGNSA. RNA extraction was followed by reverse transcription into cDNA, which acted as the sequencing template. TCRdb's copy holds only in-frame clones and misses some; the assay was immunoSEQ multiplex PCR. Here the sample spans 100,000 to 120,000 clones, under 65% being singletons. Sequenced material: NKG2D-low CD8+ T cells sorted from blood. The chain couples TRBV7-2 to TRBJ2-7; 11 nucleotides align to TRBD2. The TCR comes from a human donor with alopecia areata. The chain's CDR3 is CASSLKRGLADSYEQYF. In DNA, the CDR3 is TGTGCCAGCAGCCTTAAGAGGGGACTAGCGGATTCCTACGAGCAGTACTTC.